The rows below give T cell receptor beta chains drawn from one sample of a study of blood T cell repertoires in COVID-19. Produced via immunoSEQ multiplex PCR; TCRdb's table is partial and in-frame only. The sample lists roughly 140,000 clones, 81% occurring once. Input material: peripheral blood. These receptors were collected from a human donor with acute or convalescent COVID-19. The donor label of this sample is uncertain. Each CDR3 is given with its conserved first and last residue. A D gene is named only where the DNA matches it firmly. Clone size, where shown, is once, few, many, or a class for clones that have expanded.

clone_size	v_call	d_call	j_call	cdr3_aa	cdr3_nt
.	TRBV7-3	TRBD1	TRBJ1-2	CASSADRGRNGYTF	TGTGCCAGCAGTGCGGACAGGGGGCGTAATGGCTACACCTTC
.	TRBV7-3	.	TRBJ2-3	CASSLTFSYTQYF	TGTGCCAGCAGCTTAACATTTTCCTATACGCAGTATTTT
.	TRBV18	.	TRBJ1-1	CASSLLQGTEAFF	TGTGCCAGCTCGCTCCTCCAGGGTACTGAAGCTTTCTTT
.	TRBV7-6	.	TRBJ2-7	CASSLYEQSYEQYF	TGTGCCAGCAGCTTATATGAACAGTCCTACGAGCAGTACTTC
.	TRBV5-1	TRBD1	TRBJ2-1	CARSPRQGTPVGEQFF	TGCGCCCGCAGCCCCCGACAGGGGACCCCCGTAGGTGAGCAGTTCTTC
.	TRBV2	TRBD1	TRBJ1-3	CASSLQTGRAGNTIYF	TGTGCCAGCAGTCTCCAGACAGGGAGAGCTGGAAACACCATATATTTT
.	TRBV15	TRBD1	TRBJ1-3	CATSRTRQGSGNTIYF	TGTGCCACCAGCAGAACGAGACAGGGATCTGGAAACACCATATATTTT
.	TRBV10-3	TRBD1	TRBJ1-1	CAISGRGLSTEAFF	TGTGCCATCAGTGGGAGGGGGCTCAGCACTGAAGCTTTCTTT
.	TRBV5-1	.	TRBJ2-2	CASSPLAKETGELFF	TGCGCCAGCAGCCCCCTCGCGAAGGAGACCGGGGAGCTGTTTTTT
.	TRBV14	.	TRBJ1-3	CASSQGTWESDTIYF	TGTGCCAGCAGCCAAGGGACCTGGGAGTCGGACACCATATATTTT
.	TRBV11-1	TRBD1	TRBJ2-7	CASSSRTGNYEQYF	TGTGCCAGCAGCTCTCGGACAGGAAACTACGAGCAGTACTTC
.	TRBV12-5	.	TRBJ1-5	CASAPQGTSNQPQHF	TGTGCTAGTGCCCCACAGGGTACTAGCAATCAGCCCCAGCATTTT
.	TRBV25-1	.	TRBJ2-7	CASSESMFYEQYF	TGTGCCAGCAGTGAATCAATGTTCTACGAGCAGTACTTC
.	TRBV6-5	.	TRBJ2-2	CASSFLGLLAAGELFF	TGTGCCAGCAGTTTTCTGGGACTCCTTGCAGCTGGGGAGCTGTTTTTT
.	TRBV9	.	TRBJ1-2	CASSVGNTGDGYTF	TGTGCCAGCAGCGTGGGAAATACCGGGGATGGCTACACCTTC
once	TRBV19	.	TRBJ1-5	CASSTTGRPYSNQPQHF	TGTGCCAGTAGCACAACAGGGAGACCTTATAGCAATCAGCCCCAGCATTTT
.	TRBV30	.	TRBJ1-6	CAWSPQGNSPLHF	TGTGCCTGGAGTCCCCAGGGTAATTCACCCCTCCACTTT
.	TRBV7-6	TRBD1	TRBJ1-1	CASSERQGLNTEAFF	TGTGCCAGCAGCGAACGACAGGGGTTGAACACTGAAGCTTTCTTT
.	TRBV7-9	TRBD2	TRBJ2-2	CASSSGGRGTGELFF	TGTGCCAGCAGCTCGGGGGGACGGGGCACCGGGGAGCTGTTTTTT
.	TRBV5-1	.	TRBJ1-1	CASSLGGNTEAFF	TGCGCCAGCAGCTTAGGAGGAAACACTGAAGCTTTCTTT
.	TRBV12-3/TRBV12-4	.	TRBJ2-3	CASSQVDTQYF	TGTGCCAGCAGTCAGGTAGATACGCAGTATTTT
.	TRBV4-1	TRBD1	TRBJ1-2	CASSYRGTSGYTF	TGCGCCAGCAGCTACAGGGGGACGAGTGGCTACACCTTC
.	TRBV9	TRBD1	TRBJ2-1	CASSPGQGINEQFF	TGTGCCAGCAGCCCGGGACAGGGGATCAATGAGCAGTTCTTC
.	TRBV5-1	TRBD2	TRBJ2-1	CASSLSSGGPSYNEQFF	TGCGCCAGCAGCTTGTCTAGCGGGGGACCCTCCTACAATGAGCAGTTCTTC
.	TRBV4-2	TRBD2	TRBJ2-2	CASSQDGGIGSGELFF	TGTGCCAGCAGCCAAGACGGGGGGATAGGGTCCGGGGAGCTGTTTTTT
.	TRBV5-1	.	TRBJ2-6	CASSLGTQGSGANVLTF	TGCGCCAGCAGCCTGGGTACGCAGGGGTCTGGGGCCAACGTCCTGACTTTC
few	TRBV10-3	.	TRBJ1-6	CAISDARQDRSPLHF	TGTGCCATCAGTGATGCCCGACAGGACCGATCACCCCTCCACTTT
.	TRBV15	TRBD1	TRBJ2-7	CATRLRGQGAGEQYF	TGTGCCACCAGATTACGAGGACAGGGGGCAGGCGAGCAGTACTTC
once	TRBV7-3	TRBD2	TRBJ2-2	CASSLNSGYNTGELFF	TGTGCCAGCAGCTTAAATAGCGGGTATAACACCGGGGAGCTGTTTTTT
.	TRBV3-1/TRBV3-2	.	TRBJ1-1	CASSPNVLGDRGTEAFF	TGTGCCAGCAGCCCTAACGTCCTCGGGGATCGGGGCACTGAAGCTTTCTTT
once	TRBV2	.	TRBJ1-2	CASNPRRAIGYTF	TGTGCCAGCAATCCCCGGCGGGCGATAGGCTACACCTTC